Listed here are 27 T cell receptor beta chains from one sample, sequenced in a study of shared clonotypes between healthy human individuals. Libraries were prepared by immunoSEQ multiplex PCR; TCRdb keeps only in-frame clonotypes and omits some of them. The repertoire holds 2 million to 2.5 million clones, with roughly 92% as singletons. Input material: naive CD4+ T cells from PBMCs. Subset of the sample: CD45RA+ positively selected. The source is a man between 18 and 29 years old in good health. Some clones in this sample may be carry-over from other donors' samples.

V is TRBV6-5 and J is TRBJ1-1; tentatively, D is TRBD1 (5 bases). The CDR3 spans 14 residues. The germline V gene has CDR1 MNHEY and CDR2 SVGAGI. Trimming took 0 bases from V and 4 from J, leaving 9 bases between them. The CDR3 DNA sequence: TGTGCCAGCAGTTACTCTCCCGGGGGCACTGAAGCTTTCTTT. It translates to CASSYSPGGTEAFF.

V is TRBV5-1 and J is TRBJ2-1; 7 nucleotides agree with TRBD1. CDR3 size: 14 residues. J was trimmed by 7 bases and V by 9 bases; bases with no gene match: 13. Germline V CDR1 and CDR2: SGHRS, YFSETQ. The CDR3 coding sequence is TGCGCCACCACTCCCGGGACAGAGGGGAATGAGCAGTTCTTC. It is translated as CATTPGTEGNEQFF.

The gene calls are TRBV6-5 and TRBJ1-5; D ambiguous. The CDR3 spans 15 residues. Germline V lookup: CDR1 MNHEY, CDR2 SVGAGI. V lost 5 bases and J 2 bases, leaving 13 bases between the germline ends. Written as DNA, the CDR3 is TGTGCCAGCAGTCGTCACGGGATCGGCAATCAGCCCCAGCATTTT. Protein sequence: CASSRHGIGNQPQHF.

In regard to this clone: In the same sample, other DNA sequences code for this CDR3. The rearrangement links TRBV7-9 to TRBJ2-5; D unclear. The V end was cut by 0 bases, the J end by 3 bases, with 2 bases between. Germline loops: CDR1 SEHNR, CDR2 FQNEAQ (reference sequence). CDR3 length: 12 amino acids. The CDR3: CASSLAKETQYF. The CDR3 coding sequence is TGTGCCAGCAGCTTAGCAAAAGAGACCCAGTACTTC. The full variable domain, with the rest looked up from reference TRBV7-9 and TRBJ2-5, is DTGVSQNPRHKITKRGQNVTFRCDPISEHNRLYWYRQTLGQGPEFLTYFQNEAQLEKSRLLSDRFSAERPKGSFSTLEIQRTEQGDSAMYLCASSLAKETQYFGPGTRLLVL.

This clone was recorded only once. In DNA form, the CDR3 reads TGTGCCAGCTCACCCGTGACGGGGCACTTTACTGAAGCTTTCTTT. Translating gives CASSPVTGHFTEAFF. The chain carries TRBV18 and TRBJ1-1; possible D gene TRBD1, 5 bases. Deletions cut 3 bases from V and 5 bases from J, with 16 bases between. This CDR3 has 15 amino acids. Germline V CDR1 and CDR2: KGHSH, LQKENI.

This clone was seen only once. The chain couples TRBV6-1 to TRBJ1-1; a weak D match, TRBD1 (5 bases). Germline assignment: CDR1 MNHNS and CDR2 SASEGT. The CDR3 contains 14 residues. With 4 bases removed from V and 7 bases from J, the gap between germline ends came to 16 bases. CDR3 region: CASSGRASGGEAFF. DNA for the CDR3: TGTGCCAGCAGTGGTAGGGCTTCCGGGGGTGAAGCTTTCTTT.

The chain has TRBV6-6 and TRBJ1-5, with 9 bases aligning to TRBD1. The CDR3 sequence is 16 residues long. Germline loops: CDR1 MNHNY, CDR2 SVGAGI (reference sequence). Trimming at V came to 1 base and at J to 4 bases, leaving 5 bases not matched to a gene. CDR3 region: CASSYFTGTGNQPQHF. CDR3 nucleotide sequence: TGTGCCAGCAGTTACTTCACCGGGACAGGGAATCAGCCCCAGCATTTT.

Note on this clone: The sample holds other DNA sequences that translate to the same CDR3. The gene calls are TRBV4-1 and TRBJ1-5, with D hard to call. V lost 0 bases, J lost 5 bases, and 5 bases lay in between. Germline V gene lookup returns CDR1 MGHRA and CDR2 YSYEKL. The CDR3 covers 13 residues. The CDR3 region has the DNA TGCGCCAGCAGCCAAGATCCTCATCAGCCCCAGCATTTT. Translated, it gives CASSQDPHQPQHF.

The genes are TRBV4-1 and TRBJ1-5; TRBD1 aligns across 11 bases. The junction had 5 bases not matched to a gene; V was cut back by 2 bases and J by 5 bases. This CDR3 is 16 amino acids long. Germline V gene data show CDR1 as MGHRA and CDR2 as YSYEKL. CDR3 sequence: CASSQFGQGADQPQHF. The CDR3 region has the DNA TGCGCCAGCAGCCAATTTGGACAGGGGGCTGATCAGCCCCAGCATTTT.

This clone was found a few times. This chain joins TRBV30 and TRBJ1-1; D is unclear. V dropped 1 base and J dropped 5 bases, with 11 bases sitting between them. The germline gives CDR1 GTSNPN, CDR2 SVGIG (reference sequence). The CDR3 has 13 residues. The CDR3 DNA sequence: TGTGCCTGGAGTGCAGGTCTAGGGACTGAAGCTTTCTTT. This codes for CAWSAGLGTEAFF.

This CDR3 reads CASSPAGQLPFEQFF. The CDR3 DNA is TGTGCCAGCAGCCCAGCGGGACAGCTCCCCTTTGAGCAGTTCTTC. The chain combines TRBV5-6 with TRBJ2-1, with D tentatively TRBD1 or TRBD2 (7 bases each). Trimming stripped 4 bases from V and 9 bases from J, with 20 bases between. The CDR3 consists of 15 residues. In germline, CDR1 is SGHDT, CDR2 YYEEEE.

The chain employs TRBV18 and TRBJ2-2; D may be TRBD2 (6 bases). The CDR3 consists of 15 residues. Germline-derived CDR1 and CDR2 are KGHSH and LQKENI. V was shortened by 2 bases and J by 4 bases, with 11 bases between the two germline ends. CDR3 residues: CASSPILASTGELFF. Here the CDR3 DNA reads TGTGCCAGCTCACCAATACTAGCTTCCACCGGGGAGCTGTTTTTT.

In nucleotides, the CDR3 is TGTGCTAGTGGTCCCAAGGACGGAGACACAGATACGCAGTATTTT. Protein: CASGPKDGDTDTQYF. The gene calls are TRBV12-5 and TRBJ2-3; D is uncertain. The CDR3 is 15 amino acids. CDR1 and CDR2 from the germline V gene are LGHNT and FRNRAP. Trimming removed 5 bases from V and 2 bases from J, with 14 bases in between.

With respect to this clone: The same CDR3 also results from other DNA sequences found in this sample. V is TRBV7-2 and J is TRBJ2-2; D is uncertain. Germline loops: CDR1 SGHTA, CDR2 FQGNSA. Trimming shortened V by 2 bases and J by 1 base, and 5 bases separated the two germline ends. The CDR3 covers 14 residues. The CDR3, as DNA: TGTGCCAGCAGCTTAATCAGGAACACCGGGGAGCTGTTTTTT. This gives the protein CASSLIRNTGELFF.

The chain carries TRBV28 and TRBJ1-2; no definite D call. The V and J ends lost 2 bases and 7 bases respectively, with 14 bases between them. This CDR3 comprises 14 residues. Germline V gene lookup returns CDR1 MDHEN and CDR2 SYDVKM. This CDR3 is CASSLVAQWGGYTF. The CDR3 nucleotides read TGTGCCAGCAGTTTAGTTGCACAATGGGGTGGCTACACCTTC.

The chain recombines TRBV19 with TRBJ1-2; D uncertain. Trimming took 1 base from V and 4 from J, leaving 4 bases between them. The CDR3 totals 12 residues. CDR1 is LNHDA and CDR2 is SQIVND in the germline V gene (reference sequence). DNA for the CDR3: TGTGCCAGTAGTATAGTACCCTATGGCTACACCTTC. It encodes CASSIVPYGYTF.

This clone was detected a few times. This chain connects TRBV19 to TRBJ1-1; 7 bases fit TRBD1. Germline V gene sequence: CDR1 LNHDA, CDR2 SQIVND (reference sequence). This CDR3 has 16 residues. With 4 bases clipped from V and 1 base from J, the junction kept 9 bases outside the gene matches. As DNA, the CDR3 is TGTGCCAGTAGTAAGACTATAGGGACAGAGAACACTGAAGCTTTCTTT. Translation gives CASSKTIGTENTEAFF. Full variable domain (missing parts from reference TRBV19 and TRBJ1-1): DGGITQSPKYLFRKEGQNVTLSCEQNLNHDAMYWYRQDPGQGLRLIYYSQIVNDFQKGDIAEGYSVSREKKESFPLTVTSAQKNPTAFYLCASSKTIGTENTEAFFGQGTRLTVV.

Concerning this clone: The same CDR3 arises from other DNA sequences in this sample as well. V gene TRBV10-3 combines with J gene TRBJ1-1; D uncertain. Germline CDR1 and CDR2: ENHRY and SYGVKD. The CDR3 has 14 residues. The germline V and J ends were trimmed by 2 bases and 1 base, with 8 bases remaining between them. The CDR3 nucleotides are TGTGCCATCAGTGAGCGGTCGGGGAACACTGAAGCTTTCTTT. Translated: CAISERSGNTEAFF.

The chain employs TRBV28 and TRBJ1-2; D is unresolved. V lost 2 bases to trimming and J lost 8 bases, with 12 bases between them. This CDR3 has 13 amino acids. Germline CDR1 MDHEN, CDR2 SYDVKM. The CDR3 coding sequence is TGTGCCAGCAGTTTAGGGCAGGCAGCCGGCTACACCTTC. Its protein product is CASSLGQAAGYTF.

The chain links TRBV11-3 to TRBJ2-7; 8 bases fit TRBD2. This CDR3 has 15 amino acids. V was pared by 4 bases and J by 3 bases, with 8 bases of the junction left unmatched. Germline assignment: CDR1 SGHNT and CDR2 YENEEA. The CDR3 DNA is TGTGCCAGCAGCTCCGGGGGGGCGGACTACTACGAGCAGTACTTC. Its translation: CASSSGGADYYEQYF. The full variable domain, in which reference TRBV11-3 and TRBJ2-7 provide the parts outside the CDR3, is EAGVVQSPRYKIIEKKQPVAFWCNPISGHNTLYWYLQNLGQGPELLIRYENEEAVDDSQLPKDRFSAERLKGVDSTLKIQPAELGDSAVYLCASSSGGADYYEQYFGPGTRLTVT.

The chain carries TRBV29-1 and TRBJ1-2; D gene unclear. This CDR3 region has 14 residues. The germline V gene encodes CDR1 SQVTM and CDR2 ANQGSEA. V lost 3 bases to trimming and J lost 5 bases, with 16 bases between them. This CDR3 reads CSVELGMTGYGYTF. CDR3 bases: TGCAGCGTTGAGTTGGGGATGACGGGTTATGGCTACACCTTC.

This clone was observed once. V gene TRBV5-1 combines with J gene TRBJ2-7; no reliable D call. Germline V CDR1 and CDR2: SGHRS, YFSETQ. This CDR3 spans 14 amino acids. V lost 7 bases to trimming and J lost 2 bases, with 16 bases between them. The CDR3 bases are TGCGCCAGCTGCCCGGGCTCCGCTCCCTACGAGCAGTACTTC. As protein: CASCPGSAPYEQYF.

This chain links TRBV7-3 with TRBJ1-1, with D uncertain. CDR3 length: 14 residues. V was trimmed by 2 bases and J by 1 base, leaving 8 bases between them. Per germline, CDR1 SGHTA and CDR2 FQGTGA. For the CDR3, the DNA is TGTGCCAGCAGCTTAGCCGCGGGGAACACTGAAGCTTTCTTT. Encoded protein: CASSLAAGNTEAFF. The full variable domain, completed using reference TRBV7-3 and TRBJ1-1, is GAGVSQTPSNKVTEKGKYVELRCDPISGHTALYWYRQSLGQGPEFLIYFQGTGAADDSGLPNDRFFAVRPEGSVSTLKIQRTERGDSAVYLCASSLAAGNTEAFFGQGTRLTVV.

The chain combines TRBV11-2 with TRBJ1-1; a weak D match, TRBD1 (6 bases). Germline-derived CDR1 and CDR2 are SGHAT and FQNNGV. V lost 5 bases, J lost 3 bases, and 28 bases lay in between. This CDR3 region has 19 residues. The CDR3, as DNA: TGTGCCAGCAGCCAACTAACCTTACGACAGGCGAAGACGGACACTGAAGCTTTCTTT. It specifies CASSQLTLRQAKTDTEAFF.

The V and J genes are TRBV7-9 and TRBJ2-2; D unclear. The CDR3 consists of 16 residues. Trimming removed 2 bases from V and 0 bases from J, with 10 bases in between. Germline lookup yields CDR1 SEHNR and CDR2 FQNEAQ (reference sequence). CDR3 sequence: CASSLTGYSNTGELFF. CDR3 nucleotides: TGTGCCAGCAGCTTAACGGGCTACTCGAACACCGGGGAGCTGTTTTTT.

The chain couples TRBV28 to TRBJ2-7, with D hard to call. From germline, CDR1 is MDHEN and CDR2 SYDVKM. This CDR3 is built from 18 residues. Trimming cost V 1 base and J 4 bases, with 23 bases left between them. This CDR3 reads CASSLFVGLHSSAYEQYF. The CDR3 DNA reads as TGTGCCAGCAGTTTATTCGTCGGGCTCCATAGTTCCGCTTACGAGCAGTACTTC.

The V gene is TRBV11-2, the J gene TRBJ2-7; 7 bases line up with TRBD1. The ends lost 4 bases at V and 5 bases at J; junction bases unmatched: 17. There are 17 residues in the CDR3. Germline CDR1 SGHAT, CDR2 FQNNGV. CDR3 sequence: CASSSLRRQGVHHEQYF. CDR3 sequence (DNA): TGTGCCAGCAGCTCATTAAGAAGACAGGGAGTCCACCACGAGCAGTACTTC.